This TCR beta chain was found in a study of response to subunit inactivated influenza vaccine. This clonotype was observed a few times. TCRdb re-derived calls from the RT-PCR reads in MiXCR, one entry per CDR3 protein. The data show about 170,000 distinct CDR3 sequences, less than 15% seen once. Trimming stripped 2 bases from V and 5 bases from J, with 10 bases between. CDR3 length: 13 residues. Germline V gene lookup returns CDR1 MNHEY and CDR2 SVGAGI. This sample was shared with a second study, whose subject was T cells expressing NK-cell markers. This second study says: TCR beta cDNA was made by 5'RACE template switching with UMIs. Repertoires of TCR beta were obtained from T cells sorted as CD3+CD56+NKG2C+, CD3+CD56+NKG2C- and CD3+CD56-NKG2C+. Restriction of the sorted population to alpha-beta TCR T cells was achieved in several experiments with an anti-gamma-delta TCR antibody. What remained unclear was the HCMV specificity of expanded NKG2C+ T cell clones.

The TCR originated in a man aged 50 or older who received an inactivated influenza vaccine. The rearrangement links TRBV6-5 to TRBJ2-7, with D tentatively TRBD1 or TRBD2 (5 bases each). The source material was CD8+ T cells sorted from PBMCs, sampled 11 to 12 days after vaccination. Here the CDR3 reads CASSYARGHEQYF. CDR3 coding DNA: TGTGCCAGCAGTTACGCGAGGGGCCACGAGCAGTACTTC.